The T cell receptor beta chain described here comes from a study of T cell responses to AZD1222 COVID-19 vaccine. Findings and limits, study-wide: Two AZD1222 doses significantly raised spike-specific TCR breadth and depth over controls.

The table came from immunoSEQ multiplex PCR; TCRdb's copy has only in-frame clones and leaves some out. The top ten hold around 2% of the sample, which has about 160,000 clones, about nine tenths seen once. Notes on this clone: Antigen unknown.

Germline-derived CDR1 and CDR2 are GTSNPN and SVGIG (reference sequence). V trimming: 2 bases; J trimming: 6 bases; junction bases outside the gene matches: 9. The CDR3 contains 14 residues. This chain joins TRBV30 and TRBJ2-7; 8 nucleotides line up with TRBD2. The sequence derives from an adult in good health. Material: peripheral blood, obtained on day 0 of AZD1222 vaccination. The CDR3 DNA sequence: TGTGCCTGGAGTCCTTCCGGACTAGCTGGCGAGCAGTACTTC. Its translation is CAWSPSGLAGEQYF.